This TCR beta chain was profiled in a study of blood T cell repertoires in COVID-19. The CDR3 consists of 16 residues. The J segment lost 4 bases and the V segment lost 5 bases, leaving 12 bases of the junction unmatched. Germline CDR1 MNHEY, CDR2 SMNVEV (reference sequence). This table comes from immunoSEQ multiplex PCR, and its TCRdb copy is limited to in-frame clones, with some not included. The table shows tens of thousands of clones, with more than 85% occurring only once. This receptor was obtained from a man in his sixties with active or convalescent COVID-19. The J gene is TRBJ2-7, the V gene TRBV27; 9 bases match TRBD1. The sample was peripheral blood. DNA for the CDR3: TGTGCCAGCAGTGCTATAACCGGGACAGGGCTATACGAGCAGTACTTC. This encodes CASSAITGTGLYEQYF.